This entry lists 11 T cell receptor beta chains sequenced from one sample in a study of PD-1 blockade in classical Hodgkin lymphoma. Profiling relied on immunoSEQ multiplex PCR, and the TCRdb table lists in-frame clones only, not all of them. Here the sample spans roughly 30,000 clones, roughly 70% being singletons. All trial patients relapsed after autologous stem cell transplantation. The sequencing here drew on peripheral blood mononuclear cells (PBMCs), taken before the second cycle of nivolumab. These receptor sequences come from a human donor with classical Hodgkin lymphoma.

With regard to this clone: Mismatch with germline at one junction end may stem from a read error. The J gene is TRBJ1-1, the V gene TRBV19; perhaps TRBD1 as D (5 bases). The CDR3 contains 12 residues. Per germline, CDR1 LNHDA and CDR2 SQIVND (reference sequence). The chain's CDR3 is CSSAFRGGEAFF. In DNA form, the CDR3 reads TGCAGTAGCGCTTTTCGGGGGGGTGAAGCTTTCTTT.

V gene TRBV4-1 combines with J gene TRBJ2-1; D is unclear. The CDR3 runs to 16 residues. Germline CDR1 is MGHRA and CDR2 is YSYEKL. V was clipped by 0 bases and J by 2 bases, with 11 bases between them. The DNA of the CDR3 is TGCGCCAGCAGCCAAGATACGGCAGGAGCCTACAATGAGCAGTTCTTC. This gives the protein CASSQDTAGAYNEQFF.

Written as DNA, the CDR3 is TGTGCCAGCAGCTTGACCCCTAGCGATGGCTACACCTTC. Translating gives CASSLTPSDGYTF. The chain combines TRBV7-2 with TRBJ1-2; D not resolved. Trimming pared 3 bases from V and 6 bases from J, leaving 11 bases between. The CDR3 has 13 residues. Germline lookup yields CDR1 SGHTA and CDR2 FQGNSA. The whole variable domain, remainder taken from reference TRBV7-2 and TRBJ1-2, is GAGVSQSPSNKVTEKGKDVELRCDPISGHTALYWYRQSLGQGLEFLIYFQGNSAPDKSGLPSDRFSAERTGGSVSTLTIQRTQQEDSAVYLCASSLTPSDGYTFGSGTRLTVV.

This clone was detected a few times. The CDR3 is CASSILGNYGYTF. The CDR3 nucleotides are TGTGCCAGTAGTATTCTCGGAAACTATGGCTACACCTTC. The chain recombines TRBV19 with TRBJ1-2, with D unclear. The CDR3 runs 13 residues. V dropped 3 bases and J dropped 2 bases, with 7 bases sitting between them. Per germline, CDR1 LNHDA and CDR2 SQIVND (reference sequence).

This clone is judged medium-sized. The chain employs TRBV5-4 and TRBJ2-7, with a possible D match to TRBD2 (6 bases). Germline V gives CDR1 SGHNT, CDR2 YYREEE (reference sequence). V was pared by 6 bases and J by 1 base, with 14 bases between. The CDR3 consists of 14 residues. The CDR3 sequence is CASIDSGGSYEQYF. In DNA, the CDR3 is TGTGCCAGCATCGACAGCGGAGGGTCCTACGAGCAGTACTTC.

As regards this clone: This CDR3 is also generated by other DNA sequences in the sample. The chain employs TRBV19 and TRBJ2-1; D ambiguous. There are 12 residues in the CDR3. The V end lost 5 bases, the J end lost 6 bases, and 8 bases lay between the germline ends. Germline-derived CDR1 and CDR2 are LNHDA and SQIVND (reference sequence). The CDR3 DNA is TGTGCCAGTAGTTATTTGGGCAATGAGCAGTTCTTC. Translating it yields CASSYLGNEQFF.

The chain links TRBV6-6 to TRBJ1-1; 10 bases align to TRBD1. V shed 7 bases and J 6 bases; nucleotides not matched to a gene: 8. This CDR3 is built from 14 residues. CDR1 and CDR2 (germline): MNHNY, SVGAGI (reference sequence). This chain's CDR3 is CASTKGQGVSEAFF. CDR3 nucleotides: TGTGCCAGCACTAAAGGACAGGGGGTTTCTGAAGCTTTCTTT.

This clone came up many times. The chain carries TRBV19 and TRBJ2-7, with 12 nucleotides matching TRBD2. Trimming at V came to 6 bases and at J to 7 bases, leaving 10 bases not matched to a gene. The CDR3 covers 15 residues. CDR1 and CDR2 from the germline V gene are LNHDA and SQIVND (reference sequence). CDR3 region: CASSVSSGRANEQYF. In nucleotides, the CDR3 is TGTGCCAGTAGCGTGTCTAGCGGGAGGGCCAATGAGCAGTACTTC.

J is TRBJ2-7 and V is TRBV6-1, with 11 nucleotides matching TRBD2. Germline lookup yields CDR1 MNHNS and CDR2 SASEGT. The CDR3 extends over 15 amino acids. J gave up 9 bases and V 4 bases, and 11 bases lay outside the gene matches. The DNA for the CDR3 is TGTGCCAGCAGTGTCGGGACTAGCGGTTACTCTGGGCAGTACGTC. Protein product: CASSVGTSGYSGQYV.

This sequence joins TRBV19 and TRBJ2-3; D is undetermined. CDR3 length: 13 residues. Trimming stripped 5 bases from V and 4 bases from J, with 10 bases between. Germline V gives CDR1 LNHDA, CDR2 SQIVND (reference sequence). CDR3 protein: CASSWLDADTQYF. CDR3 nucleotide sequence: TGTGCCAGTAGTTGGCTGGACGCAGATACGCAGTATTTT.

This chain uses TRBV9 with TRBJ2-1; perhaps TRBD1 as D (6 bases). Trimming took off 4 bases at V and 8 bases at J, with 19 bases between the two ends. Germline values: CDR1 SGDLS, CDR2 YYNGEE. The CDR3 totals 15 residues. This CDR3 is CASSPTGLGGYEQFF. CDR3 bases: TGTGCCAGCAGCCCAACAGGGCTGGGTGGATATGAGCAGTTCTTC.